Ten or more counts support the clone carrying this T cell receptor (beta chain). Its antigen is as yet unknown. This specimen comes from a study of regulatory T cells in long-lasting Graves disease. Study-level findings and limits: TRBV28, TRBJ1-2 and TRBJ2-5 emerged as the favored segments in persistent disease.

Time point given: newly diagnosed GD, antithyroid drugs for less than 3 months. PBMC RNA was the source of the TCR library. The V and J ends lost 3 bases and 6 bases, in that order; junction bases with no gene match: 7. The CDR3 sequence is 14 residues long. Germline V gene lookup returns CDR1 SGHAT and CDR2 FQNNGV. Libraries of TCR beta came from iRepertoire HTBI primers plus Arm-PCR of CDR3 regions. TCRdb ran MiXCR on the multiplex PCR reads and lists one entry per CDR3 protein. The table shows a few hundred thousand distinct CDR3 sequences, with about 15% occurring only once. These same data were also listed under a study on T cells in Graves' hyperthyroidism and ophthalmopathy.

The TCR sequence derives from a woman aged 50 to 60 with Graves disease. This chain links TRBV11-2 with TRBJ2-7; 8 bases map to TRBD1. The starting material was peripheral blood mononuclear cells (PBMCs), obtained at new diagnosis, from a patient treated with antithyroid drugs. The CDR3 nucleotides are TGTGCCAGCAGCTTGGAGGGACAGGCGTCCGAGCAGTACTTC. Translated: CASSLEGQASEQYF. The full variable domain, completed using reference TRBV11-2 and TRBJ2-7, is EAGVAQSPRYKIIEKRQSVAFWCNPISGHATLYWYQQILGQGPKLLIQFQNNGVVDDSQLPKDRFSAERLKGVDSTLKIQPAKLEDSAVYLCASSLEGQASEQYFGPGTRLTVT.